This T cell receptor (beta chain) was identified during a study of blood T cell repertoires in COVID-19. Germline loops: CDR1 KGHSH, CDR2 LQKENI. V lost 0 bases and J 0 bases, leaving 9 bases between the germline ends. The CDR3 totals 16 residues. Measured with immunoSEQ multiplex PCR; TCRdb has only the in-frame clones, and not every one. The table includes over 100,000 clones, roughly 80% detected once. The rearrangement links TRBV18 to TRBJ1-3, with D hard to call. The clonotype originates from a man in his 70s with acute or convalescent COVID-19. Specimen: peripheral blood. The CDR3 loop is CASSPPLLNSGNTIYF. The CDR3 DNA reads TGTGCCAGCTCACCACCACTCTTGAACTCTGGAAACACCATATATTTT. Drawing the rest from reference TRBV18 and TRBJ1-3, the complete variable domain is NAGVMQNPRHLVRRRGQEARLRCSPMKGHSHVYWYRQLPEEGLKFMVYLQKENIIDESGMPKERFSAEFPKEGPSILRIQQVVRGDSAAYFCASSPPLLNSGNTIYFGEGSWLTVV.